This T cell receptor (beta chain) was captured in a study of blood T cells in healthy people across ages. V was clipped by 6 bases and J by 2 bases; unmatched bases: 6. Germline V lookup: CDR1 SGHVS, CDR2 FQNEAQ. This CDR3 spans 14 amino acids. Primed by a sample-barcoded 5' primer and a J-beta primer mix, a second PCR proceeded for 7 to 11 cycles. Every molecule of cDNA carried a tag from a template-switch adaptor with 12 random nucleotides. MiXCR, applied by TCRdb to the 5' RACE reads, yields one record per CDR3 protein. The top ten clones hold roughly 2.1% of a sample with 1.5 million to 2 million distinct CDR3 sequences, around half of them seen once.

The receptor was isolated from a woman aged 40 to 50 in good health. The specimen was blood. This chain links TRBV7-8 with TRBJ2-7; 8 bases are a match to TRBD2. The CDR3: CASSYSGAAYEQYF. The DNA of the CDR3 is TGTGCCAGCAGTTATAGCGGGGCTGCCTACGAGCAGTACTTC.